This entry concerns a single T cell receptor (beta chain). This entry comes from a study of blood T cell repertoires in COVID-19. At the level of the study: PBMCs, B-cell-depleted T cells, or T cells were the source of the cDNA or gDNA that made up the material.

V was cut by 0 bases and J by 6 bases, with 5 bases left in between. CDR1 GTSNPN and CDR2 SVGIG come from the germline V gene (reference sequence). This CDR3 region has 11 residues. Under the authors' procedure: Reference gene primer amplification gave nucleated cell count estimates. Using immunoSEQ multiplex PCR, the repertoire was profiled, and TCRdb retains in-frame clones only, with some absent. The D gene and trimming were derived from the DNA, and the V and J assignments and clone size from that table. The sample lists 100,000 to 150,000 clones, 70% to 90% occurring once. This receptor was taken from a woman between 45 and 60 years old with acute or convalescent COVID-19. The sequencing input was peripheral blood. V usage is TRBV30 and J usage is TRBJ2-5, with D hard to call. CDR3 coding DNA: TGTGCCTGGAGTGTACAAAAGACCCAGTACTTC. Protein: CAWSVQKTQYF.